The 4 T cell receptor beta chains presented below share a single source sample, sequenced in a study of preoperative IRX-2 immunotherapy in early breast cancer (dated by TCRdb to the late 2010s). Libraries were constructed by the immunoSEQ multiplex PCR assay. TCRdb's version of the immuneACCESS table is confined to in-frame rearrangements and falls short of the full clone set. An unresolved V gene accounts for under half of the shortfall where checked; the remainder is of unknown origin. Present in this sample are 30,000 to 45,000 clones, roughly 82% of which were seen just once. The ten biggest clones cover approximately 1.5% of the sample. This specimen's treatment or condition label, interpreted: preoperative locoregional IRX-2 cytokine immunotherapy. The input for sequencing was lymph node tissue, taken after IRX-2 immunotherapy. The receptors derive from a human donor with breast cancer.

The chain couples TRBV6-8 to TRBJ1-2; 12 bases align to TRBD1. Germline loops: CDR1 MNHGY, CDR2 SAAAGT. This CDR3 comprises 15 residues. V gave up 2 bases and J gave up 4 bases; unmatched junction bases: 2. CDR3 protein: CASSYPGQGAYGYTF. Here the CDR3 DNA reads TGTGCCAGCAGTTACCCGGGACAGGGGGCCTATGGCTACACCTTC.

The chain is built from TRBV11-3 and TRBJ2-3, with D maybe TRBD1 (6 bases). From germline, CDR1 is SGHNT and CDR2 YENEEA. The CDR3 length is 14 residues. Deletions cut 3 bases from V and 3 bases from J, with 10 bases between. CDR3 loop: CASSFPGTTDTQYF. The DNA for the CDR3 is TGTGCCAGCAGCTTTCCAGGGACAACAGATACGCAGTATTTT.

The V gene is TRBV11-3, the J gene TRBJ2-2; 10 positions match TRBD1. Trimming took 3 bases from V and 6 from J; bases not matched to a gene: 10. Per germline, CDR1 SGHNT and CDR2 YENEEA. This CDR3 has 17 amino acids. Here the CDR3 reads CASSLTGGRERSGELFF. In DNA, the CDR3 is TGTGCCAGCAGCTTGACAGGGGGCAGAGAAAGGTCCGGGGAGCTGTTTTTT.

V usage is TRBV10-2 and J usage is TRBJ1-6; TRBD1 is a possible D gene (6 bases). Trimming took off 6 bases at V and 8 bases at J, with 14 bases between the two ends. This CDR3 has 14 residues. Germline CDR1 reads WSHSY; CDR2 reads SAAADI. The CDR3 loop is CASRPGHSDSPLHF. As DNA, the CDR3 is TGCGCCAGCAGGCCGGGACACAGCGATTCACCCCTCCACTTT.